This paragraph covers one TCR beta chain sequence. The data were taken from a study of T cell changes during pregnancy in multiple sclerosis. CDR1 and CDR2 from the germline V gene are SQVTM and ANQGSEA. With 4 bases removed from V and 0 bases from J, the gap between germline ends came to 10 bases. CDR3 size: 13 residues. This table comes from immunoSEQ multiplex PCR, and its TCRdb copy is limited to in-frame clones, with some not included. Of fewer than 85,000 clones listed, approximately 94% are singletons. The material sequenced was peripheral blood, taken in the third trimester of pregnancy. The TCR sequence derives from a female donor with multiple sclerosis, enrolled in a pregnancy study. V gene TRBV29-1 combines with J gene TRBJ2-7; D is uncertain. This CDR3 reads CSVVWPDSYEQYF. The CDR3 DNA reads TGCAGCGTTGTCTGGCCCGACTCCTACGAGCAGTACTTC.